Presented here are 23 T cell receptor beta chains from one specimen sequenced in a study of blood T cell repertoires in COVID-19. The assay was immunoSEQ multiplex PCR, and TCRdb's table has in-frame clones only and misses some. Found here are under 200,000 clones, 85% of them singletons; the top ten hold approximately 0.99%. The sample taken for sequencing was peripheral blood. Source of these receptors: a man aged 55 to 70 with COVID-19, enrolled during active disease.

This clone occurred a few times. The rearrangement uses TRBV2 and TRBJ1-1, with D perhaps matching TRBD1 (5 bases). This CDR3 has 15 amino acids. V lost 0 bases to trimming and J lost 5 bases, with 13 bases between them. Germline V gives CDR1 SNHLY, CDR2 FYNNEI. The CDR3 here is CASSEAGRVGTEAFF. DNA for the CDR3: TGTGCCAGCAGTGAAGCGGGCAGGGTAGGGACTGAAGCTTTCTTT.

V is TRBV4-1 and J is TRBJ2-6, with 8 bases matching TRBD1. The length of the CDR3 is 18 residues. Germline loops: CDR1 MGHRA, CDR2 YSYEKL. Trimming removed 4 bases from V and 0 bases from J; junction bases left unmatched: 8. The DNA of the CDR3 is TGCGCCAGCAGCCGGCCGGGACAGGACAACTCTGGGGCCAACGTCCTGACTTTC. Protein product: CASSRPGQDNSGANVLTF.

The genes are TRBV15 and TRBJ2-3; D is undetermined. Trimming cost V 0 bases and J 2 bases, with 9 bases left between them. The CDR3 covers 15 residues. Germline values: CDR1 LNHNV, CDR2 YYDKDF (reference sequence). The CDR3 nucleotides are TGTGCCACCAGCAGAGATCCACAGATCACAGATACGCAGTATTTT. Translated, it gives CATSRDPQITDTQYF.

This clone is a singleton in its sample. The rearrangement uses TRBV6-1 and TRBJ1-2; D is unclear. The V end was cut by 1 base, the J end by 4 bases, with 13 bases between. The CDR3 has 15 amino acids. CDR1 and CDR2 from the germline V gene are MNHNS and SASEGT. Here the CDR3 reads CASSEGSATFYGYTF. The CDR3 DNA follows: TGTGCCAGCAGTGAAGGGTCAGCGACCTTCTATGGCTACACCTTC.

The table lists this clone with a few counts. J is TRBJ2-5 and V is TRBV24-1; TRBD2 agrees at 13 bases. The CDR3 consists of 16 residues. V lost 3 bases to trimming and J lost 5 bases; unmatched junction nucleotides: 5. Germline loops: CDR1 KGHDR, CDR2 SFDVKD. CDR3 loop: CATSDDATSGRETQYF. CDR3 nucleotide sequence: TGTGCCACCAGTGATGATGCGACTAGCGGGAGGGAGACCCAGTACTTC.

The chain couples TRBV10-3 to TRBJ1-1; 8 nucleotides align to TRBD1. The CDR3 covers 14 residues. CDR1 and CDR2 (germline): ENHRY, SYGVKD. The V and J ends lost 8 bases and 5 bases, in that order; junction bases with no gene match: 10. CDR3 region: CAISNGRGPTEAFF. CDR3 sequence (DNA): TGTGCCATCTCTAACGGCAGGGGGCCGACTGAAGCTTTCTTT.

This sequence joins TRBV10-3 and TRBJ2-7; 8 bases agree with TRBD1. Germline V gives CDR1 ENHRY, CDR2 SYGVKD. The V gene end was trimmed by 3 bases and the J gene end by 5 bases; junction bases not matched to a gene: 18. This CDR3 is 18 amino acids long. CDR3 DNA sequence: TGTGCCATCAGTGACCCCCCCGGACAGGGAATCACCGAGGACGAGCAGTACTTC. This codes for CAISDPPGQGITEDEQYF.

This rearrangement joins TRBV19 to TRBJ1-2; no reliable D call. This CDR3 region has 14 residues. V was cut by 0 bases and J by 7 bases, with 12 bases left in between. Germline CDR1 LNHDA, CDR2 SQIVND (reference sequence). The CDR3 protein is CASSIDYGGSGYTF. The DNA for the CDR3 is TGTGCCAGTAGTATAGACTACGGCGGGTCTGGCTACACCTTC.

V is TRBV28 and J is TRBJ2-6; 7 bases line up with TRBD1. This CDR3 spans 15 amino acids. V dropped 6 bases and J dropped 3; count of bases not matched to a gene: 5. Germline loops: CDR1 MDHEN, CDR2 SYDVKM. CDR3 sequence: CASRKQGSGANVLTF. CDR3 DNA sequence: TGTGCCAGCAGGAAACAGGGGAGTGGGGCCAACGTCCTGACTTTC.

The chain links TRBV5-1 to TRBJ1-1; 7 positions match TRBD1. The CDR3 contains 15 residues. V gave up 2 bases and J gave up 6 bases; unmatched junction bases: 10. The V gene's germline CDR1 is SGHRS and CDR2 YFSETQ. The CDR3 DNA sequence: TGCGCCAGCAGCTTCCAGGGGGAGTTAACGTCTGAAGCTTTCTTT. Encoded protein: CASSFQGELTSEAFF.

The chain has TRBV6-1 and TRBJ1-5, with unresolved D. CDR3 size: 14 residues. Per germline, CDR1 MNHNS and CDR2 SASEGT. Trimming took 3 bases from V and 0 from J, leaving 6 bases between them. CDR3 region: CASSDPHSNQPQHF. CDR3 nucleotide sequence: TGTGCCAGCAGTGACCCCCATAGCAATCAGCCCCAGCATTTT.

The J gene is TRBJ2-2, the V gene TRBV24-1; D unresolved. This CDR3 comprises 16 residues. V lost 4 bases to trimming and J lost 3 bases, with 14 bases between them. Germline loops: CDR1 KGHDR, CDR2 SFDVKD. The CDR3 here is CATSDPGVFDTGELFF. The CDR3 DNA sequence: TGTGCCACCAGTGACCCCGGAGTGTTCGACACCGGGGAGCTGTTTTTT.

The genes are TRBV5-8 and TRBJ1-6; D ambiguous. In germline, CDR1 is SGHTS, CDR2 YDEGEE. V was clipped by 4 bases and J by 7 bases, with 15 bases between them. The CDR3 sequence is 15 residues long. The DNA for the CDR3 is TGTGCCAGCAGCCCCACTAGAGGACGGAATTCACCCCTCCACTTT. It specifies CASSPTRGRNSPLHF.

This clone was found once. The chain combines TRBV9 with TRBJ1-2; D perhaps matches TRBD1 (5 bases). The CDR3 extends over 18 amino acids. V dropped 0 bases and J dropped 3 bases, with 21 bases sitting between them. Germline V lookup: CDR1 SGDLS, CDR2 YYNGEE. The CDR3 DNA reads TGTGCCAGCAGCGTAGGTACGCCAGGGAGGGACTTTGACTATGGCTACACCTTC. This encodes CASSVGTPGRDFDYGYTF.

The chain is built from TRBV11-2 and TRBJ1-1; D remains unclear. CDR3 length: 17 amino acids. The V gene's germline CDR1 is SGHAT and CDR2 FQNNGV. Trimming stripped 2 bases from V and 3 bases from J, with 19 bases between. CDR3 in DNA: TGTGCCAGCAGCTTAACCCGTTGGACGGAGGATTACACTGAAGCTTTCTTT. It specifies CASSLTRWTEDYTEAFF.

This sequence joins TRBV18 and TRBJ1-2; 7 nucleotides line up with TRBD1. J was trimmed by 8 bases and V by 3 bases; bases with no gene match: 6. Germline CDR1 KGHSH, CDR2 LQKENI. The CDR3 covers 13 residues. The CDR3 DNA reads TGTGCCAGCTCACCGACAGGGCTTCGAGGCTACACCTTC. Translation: CASSPTGLRGYTF.

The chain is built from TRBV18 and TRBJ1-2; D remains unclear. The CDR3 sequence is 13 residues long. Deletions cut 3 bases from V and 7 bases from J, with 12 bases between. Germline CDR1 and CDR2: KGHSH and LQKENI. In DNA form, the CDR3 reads TGTGCCAGCTCACCGGACCAGGAGGTTGGCTACACCTTC. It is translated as CASSPDQEVGYTF.

CDR3 sequence: CASILGGADTIYF. CDR3 nucleotide sequence: TGTGCCAGCATTTTAGGGGGCGCGGACACCATATATTTT. The chain employs TRBV2 and TRBJ1-3; 7 nucleotides line up with TRBD1. CDR3 length equals 13 residues. J was trimmed by 8 bases and V by 7 bases; bases with no gene match: 8. Germline values: CDR1 SNHLY, CDR2 FYNNEI.

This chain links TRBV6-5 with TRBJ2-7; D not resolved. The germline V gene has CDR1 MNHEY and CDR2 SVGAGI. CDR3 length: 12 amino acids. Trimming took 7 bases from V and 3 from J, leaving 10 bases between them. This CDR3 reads CASTLTVYEQYF. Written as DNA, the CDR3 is TGTGCCAGCACTTTAACAGTCTACGAGCAGTACTTC.

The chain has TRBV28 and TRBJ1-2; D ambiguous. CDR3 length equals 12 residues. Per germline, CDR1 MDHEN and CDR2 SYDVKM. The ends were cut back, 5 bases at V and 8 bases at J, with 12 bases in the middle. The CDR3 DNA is TGTGCCAGCAGTCCCAACAGCGGGGGCTACACCTTC. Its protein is CASSPNSGGYTF.

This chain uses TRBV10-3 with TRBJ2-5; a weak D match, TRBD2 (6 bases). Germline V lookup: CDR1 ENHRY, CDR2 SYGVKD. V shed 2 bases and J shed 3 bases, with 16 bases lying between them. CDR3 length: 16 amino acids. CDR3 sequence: CAISEAGRDGEETQYF. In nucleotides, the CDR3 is TGTGCCATCAGTGAGGCGGGGCGGGATGGGGAAGAGACCCAGTACTTC.

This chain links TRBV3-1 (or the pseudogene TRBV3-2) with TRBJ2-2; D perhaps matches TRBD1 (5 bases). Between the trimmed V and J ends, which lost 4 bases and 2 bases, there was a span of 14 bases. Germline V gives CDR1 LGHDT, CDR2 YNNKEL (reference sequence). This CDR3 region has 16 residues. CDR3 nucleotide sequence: TGTGCCAGCAGCCGCAAGTCAGGGTTTAACACCGGGGAGCTGTTTTTT. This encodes CASSRKSGFNTGELFF.

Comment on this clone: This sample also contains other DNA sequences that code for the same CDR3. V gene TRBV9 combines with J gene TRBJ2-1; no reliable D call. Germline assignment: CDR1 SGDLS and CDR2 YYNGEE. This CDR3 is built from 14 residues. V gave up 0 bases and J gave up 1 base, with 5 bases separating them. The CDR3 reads CASSVASSYNEQFF. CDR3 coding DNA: TGTGCCAGCAGCGTAGCGAGTTCCTACAATGAGCAGTTCTTC.